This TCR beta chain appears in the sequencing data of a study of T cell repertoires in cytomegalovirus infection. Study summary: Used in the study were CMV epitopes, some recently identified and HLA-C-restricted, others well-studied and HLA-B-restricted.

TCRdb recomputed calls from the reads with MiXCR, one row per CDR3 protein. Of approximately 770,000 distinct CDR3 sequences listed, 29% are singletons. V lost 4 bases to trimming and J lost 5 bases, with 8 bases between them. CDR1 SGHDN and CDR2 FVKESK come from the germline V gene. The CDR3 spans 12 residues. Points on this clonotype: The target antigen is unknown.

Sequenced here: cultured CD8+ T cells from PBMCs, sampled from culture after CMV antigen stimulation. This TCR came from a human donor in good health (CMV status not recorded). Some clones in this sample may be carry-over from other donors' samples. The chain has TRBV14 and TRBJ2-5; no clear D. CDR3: CASSRHEETQYF. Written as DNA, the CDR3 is TGTGCCAGCAGCCGCCATGAGGAGACCCAGTACTTC.